These 20 T cell receptor beta chains were sequenced from one sample in a study of OX40 agonist ivuxolimab in advanced cancers. TCRdb keeps only in-frame clones here, not all; method: immunoSEQ multiplex PCR. The table shows tens of thousands of clones, with approximately 87% occurring only once. The sample here was CD4+ or CD8+ T cells sorted from blood, taken in a trial of the OX40 agonist ivuxolimab. These receptors were collected from an adult with an advanced solid tumor such as melanoma, head and neck, liver or kidney cancer.

The chain recombines TRBV2 with TRBJ2-3; D is unresolved. V was cut by 1 base and J by 4 bases, with 9 bases left in between. Germline V gene lookup returns CDR1 SNHLY and CDR2 FYNNEI. The CDR3 runs 14 residues. CDR3 sequence reads: CASSEVGGPDTQYF. Here the CDR3 DNA reads TGTGCCAGCAGTGAAGTCGGCGGCCCAGATACGCAGTATTTT.

V and J are TRBV29-1 and TRBJ2-7; TRBD2 matches at 10 bases. The germline V gene has CDR1 SQVTM and CDR2 ANQGSEA. The V gene end was trimmed by 7 bases and the J gene end by 4 bases; junction bases not matched to a gene: 7. The CDR3 is 13 amino acids. The CDR3 protein is CSGSGTSEYEQYF. The CDR3 bases are TGCAGCGGATCCGGGACTAGCGAATACGAGCAGTACTTC.

This sequence joins TRBV30 and TRBJ1-2; TRBD1 matches at 7 bases. With 1 base clipped from V and 7 bases from J, the junction kept 3 bases outside the gene matches. CDR1 GTSNPN and CDR2 SVGIG come from the germline V gene (reference sequence). There are 12 residues in the CDR3. The CDR3 DNA follows: TGTGCCTGGAGTGAGACAGGGTTTGGCTACACCTTC. As protein: CAWSETGFGYTF.

The genes are TRBV27 and TRBJ2-1; 8 nucleotides line up with TRBD2. V was clipped by 8 bases and J by 4 bases; unmatched bases: 10. The CDR3 totals 15 residues. CDR1 is MNHEY, CDR2 SMNVEV, per germline (reference sequence). In DNA, the CDR3 is TGTGCCAGCTTTACCTTAGCGGGGCGTTACAATGAGCAGTTCTTC. Its translation is CASFTLAGRYNEQFF.

The V and J genes are TRBV18 and TRBJ1-1; 8 bases are a match to TRBD1. The V segment lost 2 bases and the J segment 6 bases; nucleotides outside the gene matches: 5. This CDR3 comprises 14 residues. Germline CDR1 and CDR2: KGHSH and LQKENI. CDR3 nucleotide sequence: TGTGCCAGCTCACCAGGACAGGGTATCTCTGAAGCTTTCTTT. This codes for CASSPGQGISEAFF.

The chain employs TRBV6-6 and TRBJ1-1; tentative D call: TRBD1 (5 bases). Germline V CDR1 and CDR2: MNHNY, SVGAGI (reference sequence). The CDR3 contains 14 residues. V gave up 0 bases and J gave up 5 bases, with 10 bases separating them. The CDR3 loop is CASSYSTGRTEAFF. CDR3 in DNA: TGTGCCAGCAGTTACTCGACGGGACGGACTGAAGCTTTCTTT.

The chain combines TRBV5-8 with TRBJ2-3; 9 nucleotides line up with TRBD2. The germline V gene has CDR1 SGHTS and CDR2 YDEGEE. The trim removed 2 bases at V and 4 bases at J, leaving 5 bases unmatched. The CDR3 loop spans 15 amino acids. The CDR3 reads CASSFAGGFSDTQYF. The CDR3 DNA is TGTGCCAGCAGCTTTGCGGGAGGGTTTTCAGATACGCAGTATTTT.

This rearrangement joins TRBV7-2 to TRBJ2-5, with 10 bases matching TRBD2. The CDR3 is made up of 17 amino acids. V was pared by 5 bases and J by 4 bases, with 13 bases of the junction left unmatched. Germline CDR1 and CDR2: SGHTA and FQGNSA. CDR3 sequence reads: CASSPGGSGRIRETQYF. The CDR3 DNA reads as TGTGCCAGCAGCCCGGGTGGTAGCGGGAGGATTCGAGAGACCCAGTACTTC. Looking up the rest from reference TRBV7-2 and TRBJ2-5 gives the full variable domain: GAGVSQSPSNKVTEKGKDVELRCDPISGHTALYWYRQSLGQGLEFLIYFQGNSAPDKSGLPSDRFSAERTGGSVSTLTIQRTQQEDSAVYLCASSPGGSGRIRETQYFGPGTRLLVL.

The table lists this clone with a count of one. The chain uses TRBV19 and TRBJ1-5, with D possibly matching TRBD1 (6 bases). Trimming pared 1 base from V and 5 bases from J, leaving 15 bases between. The CDR3 is made up of 16 amino acids. The germline V gene has CDR1 LNHDA and CDR2 SQIVND (reference sequence). Written as DNA, the CDR3 is TGTGCCAGTAGTATAGGGGGGACAATAGGCCATCAGCCCCAGCATTTT. Translation: CASSIGGTIGHQPQHF.

This chain joins TRBV5-4 and TRBJ2-7, with 7 bases that match TRBD2. Germline CDR1 and CDR2: SGHNT and YYREEE (reference sequence). The V gene end was trimmed by 4 bases and the J gene end by 3 bases; junction bases not matched to a gene: 4. The CDR3 spans 13 residues. Written as DNA, the CDR3 is TGTGCCAGCAGCCCCTGGACTAGCTACGAGCAGTACTTC. This sequence encodes CASSPWTSYEQYF.

The chain has TRBV9 and TRBJ2-1; 9 bases align to TRBD2. The CDR3 has 15 residues. V gave up 2 bases and J gave up 8 bases; unmatched junction bases: 8. Germline V gene lookup returns CDR1 SGDLS and CDR2 YYNGEE. The CDR3 bases are TGTGCCAGCAGCGTGTCTAGCGGGAAGAATCATGAGCAGTTCTTC. As protein: CASSVSSGKNHEQFF.

The chain employs TRBV27 and TRBJ2-5; a weak D match, TRBD2 (5 bases). This CDR3 region has 13 residues. Germline V gene lookup returns CDR1 MNHEY and CDR2 SMNVEV (reference sequence). The ends were cut back, 6 bases at V and 2 bases at J, with 10 bases in the middle. CDR3 in amino acids: CASSVRGQETQYF. In DNA, the CDR3 is TGTGCCAGCAGCGTCAGAGGGCAAGAGACCCAGTACTTC.

This clone was detected once. This rearrangement joins TRBV7-2 to TRBJ1-3, with TRBD1 identical over 9 bases. The V gene end was trimmed by 5 bases and the J gene end by 4 bases; junction bases not matched to a gene: 6. The CDR3 sequence is 15 residues long. The germline gives CDR1 SGHTA, CDR2 FQGNSA. The CDR3 DNA reads TGTGCCAGCAGCACCCGGACAGGGGCCGGAAACACCATATATTTT. Translated, it gives CASSTRTGAGNTIYF.

The chain links TRBV5-8 to TRBJ2-3; D may be TRBD1 (7 bases). In germline, CDR1 is SGHTS, CDR2 YDEGEE. V lost 5 bases to trimming and J lost 5 bases, with 18 bases between them. CDR3 length equals 15 residues. The CDR3 DNA follows: TGTGCCAGCAGTGGCGGGACAGCCATGGGAGATACGCAGTATTTT. This sequence encodes CASSGGTAMGDTQYF.

This clone was seen many times. V is TRBV7-9 and J is TRBJ1-1, with unresolved D. Germline CDR1 is SEHNR and CDR2 is FQNEAQ (reference sequence). The V end was cut by 1 base, the J end by 1 base, with 7 bases between. This CDR3 is 14 amino acids long. The CDR3 sequence: CASSLDGQNTEAFF. The DNA for the CDR3 is TGTGCCAGCAGCTTAGACGGCCAGAACACTGAAGCTTTCTTT.

V usage is TRBV14 and J usage is TRBJ1-1, with D tentatively TRBD1 (6 bases). This CDR3 has 15 residues. V dropped 1 base and J dropped 2 bases, with 11 bases sitting between them. The germline V gene encodes CDR1 SGHDN and CDR2 FVKESK. The CDR3 nucleotides read TGTGCCAGCAGCCAAGCAGTAGGGGGTAACACTGAAGCTTTCTTT. Translated, it gives CASSQAVGGNTEAFF.

This chain links TRBV5-1 with TRBJ1-1; D may be TRBD1 (6 bases). The V end was cut by 4 bases, the J end by 3 bases, with 10 bases between. Per germline, CDR1 SGHRS and CDR2 YFSETQ. This CDR3 region has 13 residues. CDR3 loop: CASSTSGDTEAFF. In nucleotides, the CDR3 is TGCGCCAGCAGCACCTCAGGGGACACTGAAGCTTTCTTT.

This clone was counted a few times. The DNA for the CDR3 is TGTGCCAGTAGGGGACAGGGGAGATATGGCTACACCTTC. It encodes CASRGQGRYGYTF. This chain joins TRBV19 and TRBJ1-2, with 10 bases lining up with TRBD1. This CDR3 region has 13 residues. From germline, CDR1 is LNHDA and CDR2 SQIVND (reference sequence). Losses at the gene ends were 6 bases for V and 5 bases for J; bases not matched to a gene: 3.

This clone was detected a few times. The rearrangement links TRBV4-3 to TRBJ2-7, with a weak D call TRBD1 (6 bases). The V gene lost 0 bases and the J gene lost 4 bases, with 16 bases spanning the gap. CDR1 LGHNA and CDR2 YSLEER come from the germline V gene. The CDR3 is made up of 16 amino acids. CDR3 sequence (DNA): TGCGCCAGCAGCCAAGATCGACAGGCAAAGGGGTACGAGCAGTACTTC. Protein sequence: CASSQDRQAKGYEQYF.

This clone was counted a single time. The chain recombines TRBV11-2 with TRBJ2-5; maybe TRBD2 (6 bases). In germline, CDR1 is SGHAT, CDR2 FQNNGV. Between the trimmed V and J ends, which lost 5 bases and 2 bases, there was a span of 9 bases. This CDR3 contains 13 residues. The CDR3 loop is CASSVRGQETQYF. In DNA form, the CDR3 reads TGTGCCAGCAGCGTCCGGGGGCAAGAGACCCAGTACTTC.